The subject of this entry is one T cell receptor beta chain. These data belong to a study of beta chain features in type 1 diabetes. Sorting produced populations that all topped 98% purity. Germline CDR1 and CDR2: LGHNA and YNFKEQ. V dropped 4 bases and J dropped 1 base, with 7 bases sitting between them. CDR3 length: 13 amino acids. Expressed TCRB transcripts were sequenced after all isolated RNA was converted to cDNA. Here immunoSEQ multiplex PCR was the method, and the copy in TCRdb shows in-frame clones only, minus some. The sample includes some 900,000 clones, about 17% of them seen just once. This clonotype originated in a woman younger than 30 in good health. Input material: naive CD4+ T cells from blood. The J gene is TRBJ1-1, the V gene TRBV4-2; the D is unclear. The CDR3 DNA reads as TGTGCCAGCAGCCTCCAGGAGAACACTGAAGCTTTCTTT. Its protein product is CASSLQENTEAFF.